One sample yielded the 10 T cell receptor beta chains listed below, sequenced in a study of shared clonotypes between healthy human individuals. Libraries were prepared by immunoSEQ multiplex PCR; TCRdb keeps only in-frame clonotypes and omits some of them. The sample holds around 480,000 clones, about three quarters seen once. Sequences were obtained from PBMCs. Receptors originate from a woman aged 40 to 49 in good health. Some clones in this sample may be carry-over from other donors' samples.

This clone appeared a few times. This chain uses TRBV6-6 with TRBJ2-2, with D tentatively TRBD1 (6 bases). The CDR3 is made up of 16 amino acids. Per the germline V gene, CDR1 is MNHNY and CDR2 is SVGAGI (reference sequence). With 7 bases removed from V and 2 bases from J, the gap between germline ends came to 17 bases. The CDR3 reads CASTPGHPSNTGELFF. The CDR3 region has the DNA TGTGCCAGCACCCCGGGACATCCCTCAAACACCGGGGAGCTGTTTTTT.

This chain connects TRBV6-1 to TRBJ2-3; 7 bases agree with TRBD1. Germline CDR1 is MNHNS and CDR2 is SASEGT. The CDR3 length is 17 residues. With V trimmed by 2 bases and J by 1 base, 9 bases remained unmatched. This CDR3 reads CASSEPDRWLRTDTQYF. CDR3 in DNA: TGTGCCAGCAGTGAACCGGACAGGTGGCTTCGCACAGATACGCAGTATTTT.

The gene calls are TRBV18 and TRBJ2-7; no definite D call. CDR1 and CDR2 from the germline V gene are KGHSH and LQKENI. Trimming stripped 2 bases from V and 3 bases from J, with 11 bases between. This CDR3 has 14 amino acids. The CDR3 reads CASSPGSGFYEQYF. The DNA for the CDR3 is TGTGCCAGCTCACCAGGCTCCGGGTTCTACGAGCAGTACTTC.

This rearrangement joins TRBV5-6 to TRBJ2-2; no clear D gene. With 5 bases removed from V and 7 bases from J, the gap between germline ends came to 6 bases. The germline V gene has CDR1 SGHDT and CDR2 YYEEEE. The CDR3 runs 11 residues. The chain's CDR3 is CASSSHGELFF. CDR3 sequence (DNA): TGTGCCAGCAGTTCGCACGGGGAGCTGTTTTTT. The full variable domain, in which reference TRBV5-6 and TRBJ2-2 provide the parts outside the CDR3, is DAGVTQSPTHLIKTRGQQVTLRCSPKSGHDTVSWYQQALGQGPQFIFQYYEEEERQRGNFPDRFSGHQFPNYSSELNVNALLLGDSALYLCASSSHGELFFGEGSRLTVL.

V is TRBV18 and J is TRBJ2-5, with unresolved D. Trimming cost V 3 bases and J 5 bases, with 13 bases left between them. This CDR3 contains 14 residues. Per germline, CDR1 KGHSH and CDR2 LQKENI. The CDR3 region is CASSPVRIGETQYF. CDR3 sequence (DNA): TGTGCCAGCTCACCGGTGCGGATCGGTGAGACCCAGTACTTC.

This chain joins TRBV5-6 and TRBJ2-5, with TRBD1 identical over 8 bases. The V segment lost 0 bases and the J segment 4 bases; nucleotides outside the gene matches: 8. Germline V gene data show CDR1 as SGHDT and CDR2 as YYEEEE. This CDR3 spans 16 amino acids. The CDR3 bases are TGTGCCAGCAGCTTGGTCGCAGGGGGCTTTCTAGAGACCCAGTACTTC. Amino acids: CASSLVAGGFLETQYF. The entire variable domain, with the rest obtained from reference TRBV5-6 and TRBJ2-5, is as follows: DAGVTQSPTHLIKTRGQQVTLRCSPKSGHDTVSWYQQALGQGPQFIFQYYEEEERQRGNFPDRFSGHQFPNYSSELNVNALLLGDSALYLCASSLVAGGFLETQYFGPGTRLLVL.

The genes are TRBV27 and TRBJ2-1; possible D gene TRBD2, 6 bases. CDR1 MNHEY and CDR2 SMNVEV come from the germline V gene (reference sequence). With 7 bases removed from V and 3 bases from J, the gap between germline ends came to 10 bases. The CDR3 totals 13 residues. The CDR3 bases are TGTGCCAGCACCGCGGGAAGCTACAATGAGCAGTTCTTC. It yields the protein CASTAGSYNEQFF.

The chain uses TRBV5-4 and TRBJ2-7; 8 positions agree with TRBD2. The CDR3 is 15 residues long. Trimming at V came to 4 bases and at J to 1 base, leaving 7 bases not matched to a gene. The germline V gene encodes CDR1 SGHNT and CDR2 YYREEE (reference sequence). The CDR3 protein is CASSAGLERSYEQYF. CDR3 in DNA: TGTGCCAGCAGCGCGGGACTAGAGCGGTCCTACGAGCAGTACTTC.

CDR3 DNA: TGTGCCAGCAGCTGGGACGGGAATGACTATGGCTACACCTTC. It codes for CASSWDGNDYGYTF. The chain uses TRBV28 and TRBJ1-2; a weak D match, TRBD1 (5 bases). The CDR3 totals 14 residues. The ends were cut back, 6 bases at V and 3 bases at J, with 14 bases in the middle. In germline, CDR1 is MDHEN, CDR2 SYDVKM.

This CDR3 is CASSQVTGESPYEQYF. The CDR3 nucleotides read TGCGCCAGCAGCCAAGTTACGGGGGAGTCGCCCTACGAGCAGTACTTC. The gene calls are TRBV4-1 and TRBJ2-7, with D tentatively TRBD2 (6 bases). V lost 1 base and J 2 bases, leaving 15 bases between the germline ends. CDR1 and CDR2 from the germline V gene are MGHRA and YSYEKL. This CDR3 spans 16 amino acids.